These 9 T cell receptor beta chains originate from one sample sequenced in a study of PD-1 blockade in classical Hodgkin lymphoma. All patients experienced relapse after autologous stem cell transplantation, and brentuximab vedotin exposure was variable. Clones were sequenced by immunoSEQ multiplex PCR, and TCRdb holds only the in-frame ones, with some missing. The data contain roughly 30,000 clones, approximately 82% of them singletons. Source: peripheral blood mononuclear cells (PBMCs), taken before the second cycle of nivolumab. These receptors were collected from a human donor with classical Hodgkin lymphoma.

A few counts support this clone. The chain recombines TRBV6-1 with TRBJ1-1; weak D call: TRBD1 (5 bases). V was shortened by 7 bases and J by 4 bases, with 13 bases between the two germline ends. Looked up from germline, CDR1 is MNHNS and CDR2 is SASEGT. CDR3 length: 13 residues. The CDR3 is CASTWAGGTEAFF. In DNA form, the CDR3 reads TGTGCCAGCACCTGGGCTGGGGGCACTGAAGCTTTCTTT.

The DNA for the CDR3 is TGTGCCAGCAGCCAGGGTAGCCGGAGGCCCTACAATGAGCAGTTCTTC. This sequence encodes CASSQGSRRPYNEQFF. The chain links TRBV5-4 to TRBJ2-1; D is tentatively TRBD1 or TRBD2 (5 bases each). With 4 bases removed from V and 2 bases from J, the gap between germline ends came to 16 bases. This CDR3 is built from 16 residues. The germline V gene encodes CDR1 SGHNT and CDR2 YYREEE (reference sequence).

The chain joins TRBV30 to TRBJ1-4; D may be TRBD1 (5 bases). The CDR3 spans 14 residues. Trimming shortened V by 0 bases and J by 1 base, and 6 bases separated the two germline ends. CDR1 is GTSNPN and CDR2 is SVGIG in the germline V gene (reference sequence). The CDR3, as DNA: TGTGCCTGGAGTGTCCAGGGAACTAATGAAAAACTGTTTTTT. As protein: CAWSVQGTNEKLFF.

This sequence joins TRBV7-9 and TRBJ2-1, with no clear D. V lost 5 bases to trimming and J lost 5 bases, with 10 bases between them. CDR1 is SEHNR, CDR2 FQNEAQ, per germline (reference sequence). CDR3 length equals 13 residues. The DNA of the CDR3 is TGTGCCAGCAGCGCGTACAACGACAATGAGCAGTTCTTC. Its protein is CASSAYNDNEQFF. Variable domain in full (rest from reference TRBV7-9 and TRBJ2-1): DTGVSQNPRHKITKRGQNVTFRCDPISEHNRLYWYRQTLGQGPEFLTYFQNEAQLEKSRLLSDRFSAERPKGSFSTLEIQRTEQGDSAMYLCASSAYNDNEQFFGPGTRLTVL.

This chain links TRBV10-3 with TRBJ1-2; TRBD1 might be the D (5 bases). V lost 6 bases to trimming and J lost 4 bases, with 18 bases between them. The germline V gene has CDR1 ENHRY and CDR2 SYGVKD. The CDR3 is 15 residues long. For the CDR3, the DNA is TGTGCCATCAGCCTAGACCCGGGACTAAGCTATGGCTACACCTTC. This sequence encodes CAISLDPGLSYGYTF.

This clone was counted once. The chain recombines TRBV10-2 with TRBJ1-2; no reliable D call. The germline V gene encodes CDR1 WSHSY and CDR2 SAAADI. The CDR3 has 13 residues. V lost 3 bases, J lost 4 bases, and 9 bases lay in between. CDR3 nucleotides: TGCGCCAGCAGTGAAGCAGCCTTCTATGGCTACACCTTC. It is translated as CASSEAAFYGYTF.

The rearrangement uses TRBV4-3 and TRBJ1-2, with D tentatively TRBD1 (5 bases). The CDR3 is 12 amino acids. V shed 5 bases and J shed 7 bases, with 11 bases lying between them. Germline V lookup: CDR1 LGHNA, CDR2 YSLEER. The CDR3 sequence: CASSTWGSGYTF. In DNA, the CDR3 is TGCGCCAGCAGCACGTGGGGGTCTGGCTACACCTTC.

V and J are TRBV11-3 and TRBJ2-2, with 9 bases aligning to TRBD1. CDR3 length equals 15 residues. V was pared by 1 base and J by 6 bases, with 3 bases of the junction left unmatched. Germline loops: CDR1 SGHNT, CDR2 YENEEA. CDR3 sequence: CASSLGDRVAGELFF. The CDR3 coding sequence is TGTGCCAGCAGCTTAGGGGACAGGGTAGCCGGGGAGCTGTTTTTT.

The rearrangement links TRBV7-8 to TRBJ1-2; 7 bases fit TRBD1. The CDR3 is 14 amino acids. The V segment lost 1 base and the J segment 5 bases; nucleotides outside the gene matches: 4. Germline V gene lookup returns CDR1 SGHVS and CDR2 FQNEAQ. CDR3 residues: CASSLEAGQYGYTF. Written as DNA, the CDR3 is TGTGCCAGCAGCTTAGAGGCGGGACAGTATGGCTACACCTTC.